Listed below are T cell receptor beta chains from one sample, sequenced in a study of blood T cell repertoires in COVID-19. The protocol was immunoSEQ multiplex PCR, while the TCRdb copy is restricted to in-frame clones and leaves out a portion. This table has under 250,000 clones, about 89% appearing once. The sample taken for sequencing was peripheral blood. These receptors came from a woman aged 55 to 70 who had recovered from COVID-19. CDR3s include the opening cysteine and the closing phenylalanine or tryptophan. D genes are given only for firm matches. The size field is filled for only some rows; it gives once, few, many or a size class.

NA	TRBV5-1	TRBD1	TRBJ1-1	TGCGCCAGCAGCAGGGGAACAGGGGACGACCGAATGGCTTTCTTT	CASSRGTGDDRMAFF
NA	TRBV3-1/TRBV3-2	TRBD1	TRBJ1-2	TGTGCCAGCAGCCGAGACAGGGGACGGTTTTCCTTC	CASSRDRGRFSF
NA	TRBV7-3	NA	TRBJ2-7	TGTGCCAGCAGCCCGGGAGAGGGGGCTGCCGAGCAGTACTTC	CASSPGEGAAEQYF
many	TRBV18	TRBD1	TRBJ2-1	TGTGCCAGCTCACCAACCGAGACAGGGAAAGTGGCTTTTATCAATGAGCAGTTCTTC	CASSPTETGKVAFINEQFF
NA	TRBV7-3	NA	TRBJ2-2	TGTGCCAGCAGCGTCCAGGGTTTCACCGGGGAGCTGTTTTTT	CASSVQGFTGELFF
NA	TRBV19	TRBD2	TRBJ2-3	TGTGCCAGTAGAATACGCCTAGCGGGGGGTACAGATACGCAGTATTTT	CASRIRLAGGTDTQYF
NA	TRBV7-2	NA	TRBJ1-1	TGTGCCAGCAGCCCGTCGAACGGAGGGTACACTGAAGCTTTCTTT	CASSPSNGGYTEAFF
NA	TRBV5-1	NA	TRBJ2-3	TGCGCCAGCAGCTTGAACTTCGGGGGTCCAGATACGCAGTATTTT	CASSLNFGGPDTQYF
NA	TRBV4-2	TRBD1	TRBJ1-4	TGTGCCAGCAGGTCAGGACAGGCTAATGAAAAACTGTTTTTT	CASRSGQANEKLFF
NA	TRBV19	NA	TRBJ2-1	TGTGCCAGTAGTACGGGACACACGTACAATGAGCAGTTCTTC	CASSTGHTYNEQFF
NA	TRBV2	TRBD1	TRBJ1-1	TGTGCCAGCAGTGAAGCGCGAGGGGGACAGATAAACACTGAAGCTTTCTTT	CASSEARGGQINTEAFF
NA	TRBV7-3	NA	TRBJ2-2	TGTGCCAGCAGCGCCTCGAGGGACACCGGGGAGCTGTTTTTT	CASSASRDTGELFF
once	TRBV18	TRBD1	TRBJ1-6	TGTGCCAGCTTGGCGGGAGGGGGCGATTCACCCCTCCACTTT	CASLAGGGDSPLHF
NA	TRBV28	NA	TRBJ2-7	TGTGCCAGCAGTCTCACCGGGACTGAAAGTTACGAGCAGTACTTC	CASSLTGTESYEQYF
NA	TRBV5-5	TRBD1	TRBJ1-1	TGTGCCAGCAGCTTGGGGGCAAACAGGGGGGCTTTCTTT	CASSLGANRGAFF
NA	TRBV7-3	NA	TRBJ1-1	TGTGCCAGCAGCTTAACCCCCCAGCCTAGCACTGAAGCTTTCTTT	CASSLTPQPSTEAFF
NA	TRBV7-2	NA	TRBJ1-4	TGTGCCAGCAGCAGAACAGGGATCACTAATGAAAAACTGTTTTTT	CASSRTGITNEKLFF
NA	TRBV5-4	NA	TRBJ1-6	TGTGCCAGCAGCTTAGGTCAGGGGCCTTTTAATTCACCCCTCCACTTT	CASSLGQGPFNSPLHF
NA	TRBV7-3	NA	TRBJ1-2	TGTGCCAGCAGCTTACTACCGAGACAGGACCACTATGGCTACACCTTC	CASSLLPRQDHYGYTF
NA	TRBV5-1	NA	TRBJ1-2	TGCGCCAGCAGCTTGGACAGCAACTATGGCTACACCTTC	CASSLDSNYGYTF
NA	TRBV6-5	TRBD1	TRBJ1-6	TGTGCCAGCAACTCGGACAGGGGGCTCGGGTCACCCCTCCACTTT	CASNSDRGLGSPLHF
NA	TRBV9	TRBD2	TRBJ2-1	TGTGCCAGCAGCGTAGCTGGCGGGGGGCTGGGGCAGTTCTTC	CASSVAGGGLGQFF
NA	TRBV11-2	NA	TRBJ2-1	TGTGCCAGCAGCTTAGGGGCTTACAATGAGCAGTTCTTC	CASSLGAYNEQFF
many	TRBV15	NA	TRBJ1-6	TGTGCCACCAGGACGGGAGGGAGACCCCTCCACTTT	CATRTGGRPLHF
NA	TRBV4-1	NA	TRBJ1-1	TGCGCCAGCAGCCAAGAAGACAGGACGAACACTGAAGCTTTCTTT	CASSQEDRTNTEAFF
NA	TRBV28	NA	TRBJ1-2	TGTGCCAGCATGGCGGGGGATGGCTATGGCTACACCTTC	CASMAGDGYGYTF
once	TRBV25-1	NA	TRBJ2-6	TGTGCCAGCAGGGGCGTTTGGACCAACGTCCTGACTTTC	CASRGVWTNVLTF
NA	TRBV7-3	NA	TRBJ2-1	TGTGCCAGCAGCTTAGCCGGGAGCTCCTACAATGAGCAGTTCTTC	CASSLAGSSYNEQFF
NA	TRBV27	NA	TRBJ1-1	TGTGCCAGCAGTTTAACCCGGGGGGCGCTCGCTGAAGCTTTCTTT	CASSLTRGALAEAFF
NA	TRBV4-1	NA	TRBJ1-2	TGCGCCAGCAGCCAAGCGGGTTATGGCTACACCTTC	CASSQAGYGYTF
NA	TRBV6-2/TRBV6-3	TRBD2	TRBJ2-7	TGTGCCAGCAGCCGAACTAGCGGGGGGGCCTACGAGCAGTACTTC	CASSRTSGGAYEQYF
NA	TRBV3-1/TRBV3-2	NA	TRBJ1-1	TGTGCCAGCAGCCATAGAGAAACCCGGAGGGGAGCTTTCTTT	CASSHRETRRGAFF
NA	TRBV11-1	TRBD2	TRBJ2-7	TGTGCCAGCAGCCCTAGGATAGCGGGGAGCGAGCAGTACTTC	CASSPRIAGSEQYF
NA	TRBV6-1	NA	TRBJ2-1	TGTGCCAGCAGTGAAAGCCAGGGAGGTGAGCAGTTCTTC	CASSESQGGEQFF
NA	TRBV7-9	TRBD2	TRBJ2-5	TGTGCCAGCAGCCCCCTAGGCGGGGGCCAAGAGACCCAGTACTTC	CASSPLGGGQETQYF
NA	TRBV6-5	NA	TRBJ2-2	TGTGCCAGCAGTCAACTTTACACCGGGGAGCTGTTTTTT	CASSQLYTGELFF
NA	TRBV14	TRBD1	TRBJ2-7	TGTGCCAGCAGCCAAATACAGGGGGTCTCCTACGAGCAGTACTTC	CASSQIQGVSYEQYF
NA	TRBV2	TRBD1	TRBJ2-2	TGTGCCGGGGGACAGGGTTACACCGGGGAGCTGTTTTTT	CAGGQGYTGELFF
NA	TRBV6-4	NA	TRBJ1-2	TGTGCCAGCAGCCTATATGGGGCCTTACGCCTGGGCTACACCTTC	CASSLYGALRLGYTF
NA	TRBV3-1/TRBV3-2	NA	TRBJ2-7	TGTGCCAGCAGCCAAGCATACGAGCAGTACTTC	CASSQAYEQYF
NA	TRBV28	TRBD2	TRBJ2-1	TGTGCCAGCACCTTAGGACTAGCCGTTGAGCAGTTCTTC	CASTLGLAVEQFF
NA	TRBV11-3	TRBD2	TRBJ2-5	TGTGCCAGCAGCCCCGGGGGGGGGTTGGAGACCCAGTACTTC	CASSPGGGLETQYF